The 2 T cell receptor beta chains listed next were all sequenced from one sample in a study of low-dose radiotherapy and immunotherapy resistance in tumors. The time point denotes: before trial treatment. Primers used for first-strand cDNA, a TRAV- and TRBV-specific set, covered both alpha and beta chains. With a V-primer adapter and a constant-region primer, TCRs were amplified for 20 PCR cycles. TCRdb used MiXCR to reprocess the reads, holding one entry per CDR3 protein. The sample shows 55,000 to 70,000 distinct CDR3 sequences, about 25% of them seen only once. The source was PBMCs, collected before treatment. These receptors all come from a male donor with prostate cancer.

The chain combines TRBV28 with TRBJ2-7, with unresolved D. The CDR3 length is 10 residues. The germline V and J ends were trimmed by 8 bases and 3 bases, with 5 bases remaining between them. Germline lookup yields CDR1 MDHEN and CDR2 SYDVKM. The CDR3 loop is CASGIYEQYF. For the CDR3, the DNA is TGTGCCAGCGGGATCTACGAGCAGTACTTC.

Many counts were recorded for this clonotype. This sequence joins TRBV6-6 and TRBJ1-2, with 7 positions matching TRBD1. The CDR3 is made up of 13 amino acids. J was trimmed by 7 bases and V by 5 bases; bases with no gene match: 7. Germline assignment: CDR1 MNHNY and CDR2 SVGAGI (reference sequence). The CDR3 DNA reads TGTGCCAGCAGTCAACGACAGGGCTCTGGCTACACCTTC. Residues: CASSQRQGSGYTF.